These 9 T cell receptor beta chains came from one sample sequenced in a study of blood T cell repertoires in COVID-19. Profiled with immunoSEQ multiplex PCR; TCRdb holds only in-frame clones, not every one. Of more than 110,000 clones listed, under 90% are singletons. The sequenced sample consisted of peripheral blood. These receptors came from a woman of 80 years or more in a cohort sampled during active or convalescent COVID-19.

The chain uses TRBV10-3 and TRBJ1-2; the D gene is possibly TRBD1 (6 bases). V lost 7 bases, J lost 3 bases, and 15 bases lay in between. Germline V lookup: CDR1 ENHRY, CDR2 SYGVKD. The length of the CDR3 is 14 residues. The CDR3 loop reads CAITEYRAYYGYTF. CDR3 nucleotides: TGTGCCATCACCGAATACAGGGCTTACTATGGCTACACCTTC.

The rearrangement joins TRBV19 to TRBJ1-2; the match to TRBD1 covers 8 bases. CDR3 length equals 13 residues. The ends lost 6 bases at V and 4 bases at J; junction bases unmatched: 4. The germline V gene has CDR1 LNHDA and CDR2 SQIVND (reference sequence). CDR3 in amino acids: CASSDRGAYGYTF. The CDR3 bases are TGTGCCAGTAGCGACAGGGGCGCCTATGGCTACACCTTC.

The V and J genes are TRBV7-9 and TRBJ2-7, with D perhaps matching TRBD2 (6 bases). V lost 4 bases and J lost 5, with 9 bases in between. Germline V lookup: CDR1 SEHNR, CDR2 FQNEAQ (reference sequence). The CDR3 runs 12 residues. DNA for the CDR3: TGTGCCAGCAGCTCGGGAGCGGACGAGCAGTACTTC. It is translated as CASSSGADEQYF.

V is TRBV28 and J is TRBJ1-2; 7 nucleotides match TRBD1. This CDR3 comprises 13 residues. The germline V gene encodes CDR1 MDHEN and CDR2 SYDVKM. J lost 7 bases, V lost 4 bases, and 6 bases had no gene match. CDR3 in DNA: TGTGCCAGCAGTTCCGGGACAGTATCTGGCTACACCTTC. Protein product: CASSSGTVSGYTF.

This chain uses TRBV24-1 with TRBJ1-2; the D gene is possibly TRBD1 (5 bases). Germline V gene sequence: CDR1 KGHDR, CDR2 SFDVKD. The length of the CDR3 is 13 residues. Deletions cut 3 bases from V and 4 bases from J, with 8 bases between. CDR3 coding DNA: TGTGCCACCAGTGATCGGGGACTCTATGGCTACACCTTC. Translation: CATSDRGLYGYTF.

The chain links TRBV5-1 to TRBJ1-5, with D possibly being TRBD1 (5 bases). The CDR3 sequence is 14 residues long. The germline V and J ends were trimmed by 0 bases and 2 bases, with 6 bases remaining between them. From germline, CDR1 is SGHRS and CDR2 YFSETQ. DNA for the CDR3: TGCGCCAGCAGCTTGGGCAGGGGCAATCAGCCCCAGCATTTT. Translated, it gives CASSLGRGNQPQHF. Together with reference TRBV5-1 and TRBJ1-5, the CDR3 gives the full variable domain: KAGVTQTPRYLIKTRGQQVTLSCSPISGHRSVSWYQQTPGQGLQFLFEYFSETQRNKGNFPGRFSGRQFSNSRSEMNVSTLELGDSALYLCASSLGRGNQPQHFGDGTRLSIL.

This chain uses TRBV7-9 with TRBJ1-1; 11 bases agree with TRBD1. Germline V gene lookup returns CDR1 SEHNR and CDR2 FQNEAQ (reference sequence). The CDR3 has 14 amino acids. The junction had 10 bases not matched to a gene; V was cut back by 5 bases and J by 11 bases. CDR3 region: CASSPSGTGGEAFF. The DNA of the CDR3 is TGTGCCAGCAGCCCCAGTGGGACAGGGGGTGAGGCTTTCTTT.

CDR3 coding DNA: TGTGCCAGCAGAGGCGGCTCTGGAAACACCATATATTTT. Translating it yields CASRGGSGNTIYF. The rearrangement uses TRBV2 and TRBJ1-3; no reliable D call. The V end was cut by 6 bases, the J end by 0 bases, with 6 bases between. This CDR3 is built from 13 residues. CDR1 and CDR2 from the germline V gene are SNHLY and FYNNEI.

CDR3 bases: TGTGCCAGCAGCTTAGCTAGCGGGGGGATCGGTGAGCAGTTCTTC. Amino acids: CASSLASGGIGEQFF. The chain links TRBV11-2 to TRBJ2-1; the match to TRBD2 covers 11 bases. Germline V lookup: CDR1 SGHAT, CDR2 FQNNGV. The CDR3 extends over 15 amino acids. J gave up 9 bases and V 1 base, and 5 bases lay outside the gene matches.